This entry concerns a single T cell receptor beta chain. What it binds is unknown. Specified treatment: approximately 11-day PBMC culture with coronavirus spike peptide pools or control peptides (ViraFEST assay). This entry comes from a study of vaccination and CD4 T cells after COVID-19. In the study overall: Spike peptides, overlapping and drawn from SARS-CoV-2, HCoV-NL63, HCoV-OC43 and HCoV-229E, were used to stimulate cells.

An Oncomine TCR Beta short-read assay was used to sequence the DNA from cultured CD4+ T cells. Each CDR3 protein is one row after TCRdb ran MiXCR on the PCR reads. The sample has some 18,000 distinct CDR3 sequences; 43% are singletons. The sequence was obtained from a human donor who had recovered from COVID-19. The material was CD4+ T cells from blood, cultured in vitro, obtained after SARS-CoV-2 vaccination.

CDR3: CASSSPRGYGYTF. The CDR3 nucleotides are TGTGCCAGCAGCTCCCCCAGGGGGTATGGCTACACCTTC. The V call is TRBV28, the J call TRBJ1-2; 7 bases match TRBD1. CDR3 size: 13 residues. The V segment lost 6 bases and the J segment 5 bases; nucleotides outside the gene matches: 6. Per germline, CDR1 MDHEN and CDR2 SYDVKM.